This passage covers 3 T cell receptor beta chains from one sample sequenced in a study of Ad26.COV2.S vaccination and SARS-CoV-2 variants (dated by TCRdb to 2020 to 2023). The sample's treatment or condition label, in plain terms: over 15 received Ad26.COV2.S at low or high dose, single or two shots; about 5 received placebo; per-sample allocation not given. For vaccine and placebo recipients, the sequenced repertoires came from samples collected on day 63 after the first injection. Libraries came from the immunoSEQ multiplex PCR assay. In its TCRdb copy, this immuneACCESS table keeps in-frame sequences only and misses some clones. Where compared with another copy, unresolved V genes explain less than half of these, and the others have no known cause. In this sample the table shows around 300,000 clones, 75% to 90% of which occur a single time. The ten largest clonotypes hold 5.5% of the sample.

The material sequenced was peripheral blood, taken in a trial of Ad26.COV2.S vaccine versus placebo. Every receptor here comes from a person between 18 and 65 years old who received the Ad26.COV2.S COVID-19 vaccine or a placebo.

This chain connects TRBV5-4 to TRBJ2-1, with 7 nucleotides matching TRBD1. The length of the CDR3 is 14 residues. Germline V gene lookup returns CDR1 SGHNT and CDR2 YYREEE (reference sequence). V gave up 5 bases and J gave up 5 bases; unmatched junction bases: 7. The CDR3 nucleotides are TGTGCCAGCAGTCCCCGGACAGGCGACAATGAGCAGTTCTTC. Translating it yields CASSPRTGDNEQFF.

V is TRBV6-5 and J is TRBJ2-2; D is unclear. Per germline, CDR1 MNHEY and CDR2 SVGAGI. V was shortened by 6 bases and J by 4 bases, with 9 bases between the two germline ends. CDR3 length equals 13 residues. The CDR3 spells CASSRIGTGELFF. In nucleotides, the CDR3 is TGTGCCAGCAGCCGAATTGGCACCGGGGAGCTGTTTTTT.

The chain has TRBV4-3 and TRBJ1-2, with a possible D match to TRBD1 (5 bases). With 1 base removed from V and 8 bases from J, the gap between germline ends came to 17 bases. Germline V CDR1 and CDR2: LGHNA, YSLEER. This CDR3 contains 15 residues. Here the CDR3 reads CASSQVIIGGFGYTF. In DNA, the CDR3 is TGCGCCAGCAGCCAAGTTATCATCGGGGGGTTCGGCTACACCTTC.